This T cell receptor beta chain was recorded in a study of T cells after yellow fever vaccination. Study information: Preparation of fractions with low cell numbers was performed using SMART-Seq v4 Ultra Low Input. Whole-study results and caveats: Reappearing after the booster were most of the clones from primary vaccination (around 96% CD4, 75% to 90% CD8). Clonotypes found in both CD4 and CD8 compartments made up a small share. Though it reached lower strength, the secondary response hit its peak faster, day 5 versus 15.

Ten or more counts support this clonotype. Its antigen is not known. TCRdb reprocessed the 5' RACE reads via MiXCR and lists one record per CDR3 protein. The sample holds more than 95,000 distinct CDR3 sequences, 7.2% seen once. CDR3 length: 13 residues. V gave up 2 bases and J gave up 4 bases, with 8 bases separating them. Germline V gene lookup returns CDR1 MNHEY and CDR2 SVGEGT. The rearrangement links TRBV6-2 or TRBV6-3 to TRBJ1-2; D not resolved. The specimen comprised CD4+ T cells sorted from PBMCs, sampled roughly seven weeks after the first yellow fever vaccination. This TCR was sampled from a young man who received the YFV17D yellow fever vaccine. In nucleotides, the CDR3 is TGTGCCAGCAGTTACGAGGCAGTCTATGGCTACACCTTC. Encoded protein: CASSYEAVYGYTF.